Listed below are T cell receptor beta chains from one sample, sequenced in a study of blood T cells in healthy people across ages. Each CDR3 protein is one row after TCRdb ran MiXCR on the 5' RACE reads. The sample consists of approximately 800,000 distinct CDR3 sequences, about 46% of them appearing once. Sequencing was done on a sample of blood. All receptors come from a man of 80 years or more in good health. CDR3s leave out the opening cysteine and the closing phenylalanine or tryptophan.

v_gene	j_gene	CDR3aa
TRBV7-3	TRBJ2-1	ASSLNSGSNWNEQF
TRBV4-3	TRBJ2-7	ASSQDDRIREQY
TRBV20-1	TRBJ2-1	SARTGTGSAEQF
TRBV3-1	TRBJ2-6	ASSRAAGANVLT
TRBV2	NA	ASNREAEQY
TRBV29-1	TRBJ2-3	SVEGRTGTSGAPGTQY
TRBV28	TRBJ2-7	ASSPPTGMSYEQY
TRBV6-4	NA	ASSRDGTTTGGEQY
TRBV6-2/TRBV6-3	TRBJ2-7	ASRPPGTVYEQY
TRBV7-8	TRBJ2-5	ASSLGGTGRGETQY
TRBV12-3/TRBV12-4	TRBJ2-7	ASSTGTYEQY
TRBV28	TRBJ1-2	ASRSRGTDYGYT
TRBV10-3	TRBJ1-2	AIKGRDSPRENYGYT
TRBV7-2	TRBJ2-7	ASSFTKGTEEQY
TRBV10-3	TRBJ2-1	AISAGLAEINEQF
TRBV6-6	TRBJ1-5	ASSYSKTAVSNQPQH
TRBV4-3	TRBJ2-1	ASSQEAGTTSGEQF
TRBV4-2	TRBJ2-5	ASSQEYREGTYQETQY
TRBV24-1	TRBJ2-1	ATSDSPGLAGAGNEQF
TRBV28	TRBJ1-2	ASRDAVGVNYGYT
TRBV20-1	TRBJ2-1	SASPTGFNEQF
TRBV12-3/TRBV12-4	TRBJ2-1	ASSPRGGATYNEQF
TRBV6-2/TRBV6-3	TRBJ2-1	ASTGLAAAYNEQF